What follows describes a single T cell receptor beta chain. Its matching antigen is unknown. This CDR3 contains 16 residues. V was pared by 4 bases and J by 2 bases, with 17 bases between. CDR1 and CDR2 from the germline V gene are SNHLY and FYNNEI. This entry comes from a study of post-analysis software for immune sequencing data. The authors incorporated unique molecular identifiers into the TCR beta cDNA libraries. Each CDR3 protein is one row after TCRdb ran MiXCR on the PCR reads. This sample carries under 200,000 distinct CDR3 sequences, 25% to 30% of them seen once, and the ten largest clones take 3.4%. Study-wide results and limits: Among 5 or 6 TRBV segments more frequent in patients than controls were TRBV5-6, TRBV5-1 and TRBV20-1. The F measure placed samples prepared in the same batch into strongly shared clusters. Controls' normalized Chao1 diversity significantly exceeded that of multiple sclerosis patients.

The sequence derives from a girl aged 2-17 years with multiple sclerosis. V gene TRBV2 combines with J gene TRBJ1-2; D remains unclear. The sequenced sample was blood. CDR3 coding DNA: TGTGCCAGCAGTGGTTCGGGCCTGGGTGAAAACTATGGCTACACCTTC. Its translation: CASSGSGLGENYGYTF.